One T cell receptor (beta chain) is described in this entry. Its antigen is still unknown. The data derive from a study of cytomegalovirus exposure and HLA in healthy donors. Findings and limits, study-wide: A likely sequencing artifact accounted for one observed cluster of highly shared sequence variants. Most sequenced TCRs were rare (though some public TCRs occurred in many donors). Later analysis identified around 15,000 TCR beta sequences associated with HLA alleles, using a false discovery rate threshold of 0.05. Per published accounts, TCR beta sequences correctly predicted the HLA-A and HLA-B alleles of most subjects.

Trimming removed 0 bases at V and 0 bases at J, with 13 bases between. The CDR3 spans 17 residues. The PCR employed 60 Vbeta primers together with 13 Jbeta primers. The table came from immunoSEQ multiplex PCR; TCRdb's copy has only in-frame clones and leaves some out. Here the sample spans about 150,000 clones, approximately 79% being singletons. The clonotype originates from a woman between 50 and 59 years old in good health and CMV-seropositive. Sequences were obtained from PBMCs. J is TRBJ2-3 and V is TRBV23-1, with D unclear. TRBV23-1 is assigned to the ORF class and has an uncertain function. This chain's CDR3 is CASSQSRVEASTDTQYF. For the CDR3, the DNA is TGCGCCAGCAGTCAATCGAGAGTGGAAGCGAGCACAGATACGCAGTATTTT.